This TCR beta chain was captured by sequencing in a study of control samples from healthy donors and cancer patients (dated by TCRdb to the early 2020s). Reading the germline V gene (reference sequence) gives CDR1 DFQATT and CDR2 SNEGSKA. Spanning cysteine to phenylalanine, the CDR3 consists of 11 amino acids. The only DNA kept is the CDR3, 33 bases in frame from the first base. V and J are truncated by 4 bases and 8 bases respectively, leaving an intervening sequence of 11 bases. Libraries were built with the immunoSEQ multiplex PCR assay. Sourced from immuneACCESS, this table was stored by TCRdb with only in-frame sequences that have V and J called. A share of the clones is absent; for the studies checked, an unresolved V gene accounts for under half, and the remainder has no known explanation. In this sample the table shows about 76,000 clones, around 90% of which occur a single time. Clones ranked in the top ten supply approximately 9.8% of the sample.

In its sample, this clone was seen once. Its specific antigen is unknown. One base away there is no much larger clone; base qualities are not given. In this chain, TRBV20-1 is recombined with TRBJ1-2, with a weak D call of TRBD1 (6 bases match). This receptor was obtained from a woman aged 50 to 65 with colorectal cancer. Source material: PBMCs. Read as DNA, the sequence is TGCAGTGCTACCAGGGGAGGAGGCTACACCTTC. Translated, this is CSATRGGGYTF.